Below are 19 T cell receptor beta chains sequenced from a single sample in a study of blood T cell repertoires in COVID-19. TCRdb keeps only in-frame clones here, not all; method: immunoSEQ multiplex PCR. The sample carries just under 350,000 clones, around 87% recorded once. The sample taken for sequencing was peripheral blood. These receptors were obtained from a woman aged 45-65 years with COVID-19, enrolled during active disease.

The CDR3 is CASNGGQSYNEQFF. The CDR3 DNA reads TGCGCCAGCAACGGAGGGCAAAGCTACAATGAGCAGTTCTTC. This rearrangement joins TRBV5-1 to TRBJ2-1; D perhaps matches TRBD2 (6 bases). The CDR3 is made up of 14 amino acids. CDR1 and CDR2 from the germline V gene are SGHRS and YFSETQ. Trimming left V 6 bases short and J 3 bases short, with 13 bases between. The full variable domain, its missing parts supplied by reference TRBV5-1 and TRBJ2-1, is KAGVTQTPRYLIKTRGQQVTLSCSPISGHRSVSWYQQTPGQGLQFLFEYFSETQRNKGNFPGRFSGRQFSNSRSEMNVSTLELGDSALYLCASNGGQSYNEQFFGPGTRLTVL.

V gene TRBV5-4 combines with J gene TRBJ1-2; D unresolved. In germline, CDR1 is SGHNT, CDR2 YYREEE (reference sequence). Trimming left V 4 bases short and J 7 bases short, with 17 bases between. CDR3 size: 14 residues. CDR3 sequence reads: CASSPVRSNGGYTF. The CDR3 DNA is TGTGCCAGCAGCCCGGTTCGGTCCAACGGTGGCTACACCTTC.

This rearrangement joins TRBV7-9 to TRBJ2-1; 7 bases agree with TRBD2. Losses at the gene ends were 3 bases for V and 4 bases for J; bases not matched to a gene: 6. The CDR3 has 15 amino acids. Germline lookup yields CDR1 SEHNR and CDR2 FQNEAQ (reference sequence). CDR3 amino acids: CASSFMGTKYNEQFF. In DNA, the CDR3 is TGTGCCAGCAGCTTTATGGGGACTAAGTACAATGAGCAGTTCTTC.

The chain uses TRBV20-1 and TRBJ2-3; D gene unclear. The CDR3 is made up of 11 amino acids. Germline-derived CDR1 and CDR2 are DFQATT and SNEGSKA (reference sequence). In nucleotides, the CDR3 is TGCAGGCCGGTCCGGGCAGATACGCAGTATTTT. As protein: CRPVRADTQYF.

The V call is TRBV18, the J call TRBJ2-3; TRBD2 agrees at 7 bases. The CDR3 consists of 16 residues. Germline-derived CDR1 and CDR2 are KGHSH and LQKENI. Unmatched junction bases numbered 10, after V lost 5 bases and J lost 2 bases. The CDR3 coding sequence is TGTGCCAGCTCATATGGTGGAGCGGGACTCACAGATACGCAGTATTTT. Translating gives CASSYGGAGLTDTQYF.

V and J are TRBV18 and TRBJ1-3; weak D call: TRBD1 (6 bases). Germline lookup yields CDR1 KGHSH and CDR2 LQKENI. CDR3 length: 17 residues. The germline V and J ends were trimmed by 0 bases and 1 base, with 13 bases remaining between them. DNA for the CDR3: TGTGCCAGCTCACCACCTACGGGGGGCCAGTCTGGAAACACCATATATTTT. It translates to CASSPPTGGQSGNTIYF. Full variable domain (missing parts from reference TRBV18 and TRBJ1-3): NAGVMQNPRHLVRRRGQEARLRCSPMKGHSHVYWYRQLPEEGLKFMVYLQKENIIDESGMPKERFSAEFPKEGPSILRIQQVVRGDSAAYFCASSPPTGGQSGNTIYFGEGSWLTVV.

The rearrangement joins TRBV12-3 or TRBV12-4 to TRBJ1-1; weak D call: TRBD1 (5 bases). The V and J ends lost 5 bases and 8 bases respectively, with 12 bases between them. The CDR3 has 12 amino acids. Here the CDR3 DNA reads TGTGCCAGCAGTCCAGGGAACCTGGAAGCTTTCTTT. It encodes CASSPGNLEAFF.

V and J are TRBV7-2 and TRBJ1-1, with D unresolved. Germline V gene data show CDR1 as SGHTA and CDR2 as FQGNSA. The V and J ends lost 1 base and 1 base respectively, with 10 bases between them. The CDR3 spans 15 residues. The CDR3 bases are TGTGCCAGCAGCTTAGTTCCGGTGCAGAACACTGAAGCTTTCTTT. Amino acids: CASSLVPVQNTEAFF.

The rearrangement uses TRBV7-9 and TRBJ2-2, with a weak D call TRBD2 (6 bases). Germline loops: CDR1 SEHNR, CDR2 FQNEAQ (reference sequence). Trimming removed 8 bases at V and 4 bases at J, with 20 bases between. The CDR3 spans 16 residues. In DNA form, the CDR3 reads TGTGCCAGCCTCGGGCGGGTGGAGGGCAGCACCGGGGAGCTGTTTTTT. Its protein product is CASLGRVEGSTGELFF.

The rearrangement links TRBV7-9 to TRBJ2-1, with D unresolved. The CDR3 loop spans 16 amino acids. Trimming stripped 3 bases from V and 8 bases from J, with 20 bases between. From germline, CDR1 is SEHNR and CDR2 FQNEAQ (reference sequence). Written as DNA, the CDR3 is TGTGCCAGCAGCTTGAATACGCCAGGCCAAAGCCATGAGCAGTTCTTC. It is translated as CASSLNTPGQSHEQFF. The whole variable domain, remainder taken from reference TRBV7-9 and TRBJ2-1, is DTGVSQNPRHKITKRGQNVTFRCDPISEHNRLYWYRQTLGQGPEFLTYFQNEAQLEKSRLLSDRFSAERPKGSFSTLEIQRTEQGDSAMYLCASSLNTPGQSHEQFFGPGTRLTVL.

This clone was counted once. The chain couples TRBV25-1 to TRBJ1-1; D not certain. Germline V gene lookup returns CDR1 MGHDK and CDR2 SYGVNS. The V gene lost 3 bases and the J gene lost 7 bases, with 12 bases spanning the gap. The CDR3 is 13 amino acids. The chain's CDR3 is CASSEEWSSEAFF. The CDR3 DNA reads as TGTGCCAGCAGTGAGGAGTGGAGTAGTGAAGCTTTCTTT.

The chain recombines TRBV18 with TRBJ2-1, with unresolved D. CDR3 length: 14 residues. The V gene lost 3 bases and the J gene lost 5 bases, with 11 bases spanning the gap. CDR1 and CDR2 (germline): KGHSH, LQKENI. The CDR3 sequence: CASSPRVIDNEQFF. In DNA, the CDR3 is TGTGCCAGCTCACCCCGGGTTATCGACAATGAGCAGTTCTTC.

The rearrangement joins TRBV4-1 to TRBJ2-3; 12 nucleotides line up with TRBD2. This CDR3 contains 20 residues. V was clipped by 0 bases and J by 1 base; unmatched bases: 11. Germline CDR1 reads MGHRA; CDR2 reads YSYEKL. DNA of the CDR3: TGCGCCAGCAGCCAAGACCGGGCTAGCGGGAGGGTAATACGCACAGATACGCAGTATTTT. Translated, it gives CASSQDRASGRVIRTDTQYF.

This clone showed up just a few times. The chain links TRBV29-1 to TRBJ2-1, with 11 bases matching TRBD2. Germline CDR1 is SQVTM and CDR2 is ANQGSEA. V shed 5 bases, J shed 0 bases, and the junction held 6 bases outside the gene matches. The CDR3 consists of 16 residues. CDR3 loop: CSVKGLADSSYNEQFF. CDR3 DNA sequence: TGCAGCGTTAAGGGACTAGCGGATAGCTCCTACAATGAGCAGTTCTTC.

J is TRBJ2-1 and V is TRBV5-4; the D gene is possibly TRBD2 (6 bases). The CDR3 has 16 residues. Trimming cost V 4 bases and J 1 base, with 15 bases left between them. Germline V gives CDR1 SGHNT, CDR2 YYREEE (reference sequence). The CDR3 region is CASSRESGRSYNEQFF. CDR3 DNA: TGTGCCAGCAGCCGGGAAAGCGGGCGATCCTACAATGAGCAGTTCTTC.

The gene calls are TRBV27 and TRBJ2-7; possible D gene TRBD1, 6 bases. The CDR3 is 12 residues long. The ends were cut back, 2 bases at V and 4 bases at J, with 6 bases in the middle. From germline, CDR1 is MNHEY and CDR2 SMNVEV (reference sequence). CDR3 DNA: TGTGCCAGCAGTTTACAGGGGTACGAGCAGTACTTC. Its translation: CASSLQGYEQYF.

The CDR3 DNA sequence: TGTGCCAGTAGTGCACGACAGGCTCGCGGCTACACCTTC. It is translated as CASSARQARGYTF. The chain recombines TRBV19 with TRBJ1-2, with a weak D call TRBD1 (6 bases). Trimming removed 5 bases at V and 8 bases at J, with 15 bases between. Germline V gene data show CDR1 as LNHDA and CDR2 as SQIVND (reference sequence). CDR3 size: 13 residues.

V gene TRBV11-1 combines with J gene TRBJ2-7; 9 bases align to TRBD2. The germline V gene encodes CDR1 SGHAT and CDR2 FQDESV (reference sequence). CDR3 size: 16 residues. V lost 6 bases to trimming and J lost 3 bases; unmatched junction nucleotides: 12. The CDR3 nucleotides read TGTGCCAGCAGTATAGATGGCGGGAGGGCCAACTACGAGCAGTACTTC. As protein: CASSIDGGRANYEQYF.

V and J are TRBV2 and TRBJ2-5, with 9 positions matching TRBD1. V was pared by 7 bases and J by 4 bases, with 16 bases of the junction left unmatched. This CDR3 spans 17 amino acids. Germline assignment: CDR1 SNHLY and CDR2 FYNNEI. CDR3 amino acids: CASIGYGGQGHLETQYF. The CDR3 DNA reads TGTGCCAGCATTGGTTATGGGGGACAGGGTCATTTAGAGACCCAGTACTTC.